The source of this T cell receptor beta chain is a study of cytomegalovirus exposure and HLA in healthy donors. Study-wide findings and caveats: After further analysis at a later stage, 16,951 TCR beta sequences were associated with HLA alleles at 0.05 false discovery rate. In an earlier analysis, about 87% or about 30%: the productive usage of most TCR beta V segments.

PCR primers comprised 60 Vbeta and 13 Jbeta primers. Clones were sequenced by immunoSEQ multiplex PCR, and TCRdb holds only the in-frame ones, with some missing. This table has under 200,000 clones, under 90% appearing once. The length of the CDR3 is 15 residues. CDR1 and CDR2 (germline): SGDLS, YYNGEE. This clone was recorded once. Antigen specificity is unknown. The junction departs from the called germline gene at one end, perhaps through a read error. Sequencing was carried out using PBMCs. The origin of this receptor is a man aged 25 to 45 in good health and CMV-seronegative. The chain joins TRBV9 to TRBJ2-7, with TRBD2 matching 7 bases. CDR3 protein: CTSSVALASLYEQYF. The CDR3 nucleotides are TGTACCAGCAGCGTAGCACTAGCGAGCTTATACGAGCAGTACTTC.